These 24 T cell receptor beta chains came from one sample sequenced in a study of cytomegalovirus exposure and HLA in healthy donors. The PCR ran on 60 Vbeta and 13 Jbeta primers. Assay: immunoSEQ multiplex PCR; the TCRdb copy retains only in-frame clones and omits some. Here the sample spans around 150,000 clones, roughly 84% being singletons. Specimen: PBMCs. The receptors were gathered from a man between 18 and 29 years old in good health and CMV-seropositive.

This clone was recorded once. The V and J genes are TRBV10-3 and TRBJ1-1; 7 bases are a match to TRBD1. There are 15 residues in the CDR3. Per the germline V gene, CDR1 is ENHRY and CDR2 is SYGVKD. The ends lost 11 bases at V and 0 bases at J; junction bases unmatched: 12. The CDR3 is CAAQVSGGMNTEAFF. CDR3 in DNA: TGTGCCGCCCAGGTATCAGGGGGAATGAACACTGAAGCTTTCTTT.

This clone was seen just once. CDR3 region: CSGRDFNYGYTF. As DNA, the CDR3 is TGCAGCGGACGGGATTTTAACTATGGCTACACCTTC. The gene calls are TRBV29-1 and TRBJ1-2; no reliable D call. CDR1 and CDR2 (germline): SQVTM, ANQGSEA. The CDR3 totals 12 residues. Trimming took off 7 bases at V and 1 base at J, with 10 bases between the two ends.

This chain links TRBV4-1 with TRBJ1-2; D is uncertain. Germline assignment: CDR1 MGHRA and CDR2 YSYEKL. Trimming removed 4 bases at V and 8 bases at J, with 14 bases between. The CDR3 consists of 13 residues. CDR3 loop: CASSPTSGEGYTF. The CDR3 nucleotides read TGCGCCAGCAGCCCCACATCCGGGGAAGGCTACACCTTC.

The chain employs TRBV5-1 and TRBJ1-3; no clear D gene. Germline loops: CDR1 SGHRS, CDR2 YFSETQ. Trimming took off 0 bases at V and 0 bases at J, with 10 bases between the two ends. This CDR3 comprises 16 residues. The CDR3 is CASSLEWPSSGNTIYF. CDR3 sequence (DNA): TGCGCCAGCAGCTTGGAATGGCCCAGCTCTGGAAACACCATATATTTT.

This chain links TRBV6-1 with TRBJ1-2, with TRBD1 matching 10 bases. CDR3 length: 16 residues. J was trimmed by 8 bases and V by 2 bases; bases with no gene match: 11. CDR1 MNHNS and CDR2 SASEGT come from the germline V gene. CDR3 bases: TGTGCCAGCAGTGAAATGGAGGGACAGGGGAGCGGCGGCTACACCTTC. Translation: CASSEMEGQGSGGYTF.

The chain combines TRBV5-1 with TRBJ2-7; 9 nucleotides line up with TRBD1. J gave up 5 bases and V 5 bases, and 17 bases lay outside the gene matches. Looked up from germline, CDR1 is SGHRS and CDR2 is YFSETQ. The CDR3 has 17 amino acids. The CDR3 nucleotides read TGCGCCAGCAGAGCCTCCGGGACAGGGCTACTTGGGGACGAGCAGTACTTC. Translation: CASRASGTGLLGDEQYF.

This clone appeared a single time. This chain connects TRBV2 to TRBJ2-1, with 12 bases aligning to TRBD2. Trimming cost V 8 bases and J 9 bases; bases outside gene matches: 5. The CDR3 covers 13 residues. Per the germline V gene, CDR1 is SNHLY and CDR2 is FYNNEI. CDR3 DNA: TGTGCCAGCGCTAGCGGGGGGGCCACTGAGCAGTTCTTC. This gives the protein CASASGGATEQFF.

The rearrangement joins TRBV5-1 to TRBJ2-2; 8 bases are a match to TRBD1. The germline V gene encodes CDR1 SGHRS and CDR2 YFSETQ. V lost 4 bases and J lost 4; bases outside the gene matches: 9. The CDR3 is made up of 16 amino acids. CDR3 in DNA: TGCGCCAGCAGCCCGAACCTACAGGGGGGCACCGGGGAGCTGTTTTTT. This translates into CASSPNLQGGTGELFF.

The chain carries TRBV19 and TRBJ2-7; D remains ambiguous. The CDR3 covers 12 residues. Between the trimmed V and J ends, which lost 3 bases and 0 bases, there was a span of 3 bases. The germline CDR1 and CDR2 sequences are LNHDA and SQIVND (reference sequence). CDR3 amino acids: CASSIGSYEQYF. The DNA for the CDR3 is TGTGCCAGTAGTATCGGCTCCTACGAGCAGTACTTC.

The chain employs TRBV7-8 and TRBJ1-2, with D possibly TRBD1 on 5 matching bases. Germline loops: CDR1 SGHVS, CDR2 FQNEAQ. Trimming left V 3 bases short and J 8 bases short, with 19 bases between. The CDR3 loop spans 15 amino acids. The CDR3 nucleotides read TGTGCCAGCAGCTTGATGCAGGGCAGGGCAGGCGGCTACACCTTC. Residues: CASSLMQGRAGGYTF.

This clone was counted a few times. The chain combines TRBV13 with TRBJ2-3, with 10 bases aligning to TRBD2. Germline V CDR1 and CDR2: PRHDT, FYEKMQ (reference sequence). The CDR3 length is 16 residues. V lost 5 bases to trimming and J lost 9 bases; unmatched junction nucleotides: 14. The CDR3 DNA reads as TGTGCCAGCAGCCCAACTCCTAGCGGGGGAGCAAGAACGCAGTATTTT. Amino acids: CASSPTPSGGARTQYF.

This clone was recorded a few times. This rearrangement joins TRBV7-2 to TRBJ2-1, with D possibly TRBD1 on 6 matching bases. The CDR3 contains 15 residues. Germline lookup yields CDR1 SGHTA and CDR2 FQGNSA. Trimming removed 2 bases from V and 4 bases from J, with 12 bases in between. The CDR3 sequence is CASSLMGHTYNEQFF. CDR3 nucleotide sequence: TGTGCCAGCAGCTTAATGGGACATACGTACAATGAGCAGTTCTTC.

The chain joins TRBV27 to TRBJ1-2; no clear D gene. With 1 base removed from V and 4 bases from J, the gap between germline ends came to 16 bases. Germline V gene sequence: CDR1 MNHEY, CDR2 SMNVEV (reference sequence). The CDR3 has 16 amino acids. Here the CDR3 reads CASSLFSGNYPYGYTF. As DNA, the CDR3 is TGTGCCAGCAGTTTATTTTCCGGGAATTATCCCTATGGCTACACCTTC.

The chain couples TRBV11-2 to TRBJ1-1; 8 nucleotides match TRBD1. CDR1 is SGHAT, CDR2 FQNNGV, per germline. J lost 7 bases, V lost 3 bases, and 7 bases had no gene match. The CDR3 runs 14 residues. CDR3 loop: CASSLDRAQGEAFF. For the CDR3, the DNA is TGTGCCAGCAGCTTGGACAGGGCCCAGGGTGAAGCTTTCTTT. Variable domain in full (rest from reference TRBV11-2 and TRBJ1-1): EAGVAQSPRYKIIEKRQSVAFWCNPISGHATLYWYQQILGQGPKLLIQFQNNGVVDDSQLPKDRFSAERLKGVDSTLKIQPAKLEDSAVYLCASSLDRAQGEAFFGQGTRLTVV.

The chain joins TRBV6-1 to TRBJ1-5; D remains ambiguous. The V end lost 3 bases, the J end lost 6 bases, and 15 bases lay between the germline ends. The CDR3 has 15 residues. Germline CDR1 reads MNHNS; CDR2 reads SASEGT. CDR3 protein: CASSERSGSPQPQHF. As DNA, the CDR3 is TGTGCCAGCAGTGAGAGGTCCGGGTCCCCTCAGCCCCAGCATTTT.

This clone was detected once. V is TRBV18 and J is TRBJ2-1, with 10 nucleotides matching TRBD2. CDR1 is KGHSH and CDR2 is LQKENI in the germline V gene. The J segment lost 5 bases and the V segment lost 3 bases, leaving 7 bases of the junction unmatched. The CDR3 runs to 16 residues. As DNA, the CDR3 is TGTGCCAGCTCACCCCGACTTAGCGGGGGGCACAATGAGCAGTTCTTC. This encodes CASSPRLSGGHNEQFF.

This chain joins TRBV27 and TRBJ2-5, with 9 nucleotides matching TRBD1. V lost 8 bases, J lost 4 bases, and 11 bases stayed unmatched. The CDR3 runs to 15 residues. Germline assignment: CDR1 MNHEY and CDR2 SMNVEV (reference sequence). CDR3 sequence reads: CASATALTGGETQYF. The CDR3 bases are TGTGCCAGCGCAACAGCTTTGACAGGGGGAGAGACCCAGTACTTC.

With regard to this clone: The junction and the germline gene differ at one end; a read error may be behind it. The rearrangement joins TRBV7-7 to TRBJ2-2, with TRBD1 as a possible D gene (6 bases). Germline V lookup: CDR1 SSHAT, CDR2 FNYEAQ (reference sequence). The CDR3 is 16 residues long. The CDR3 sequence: CASSPTGSADTGELFF. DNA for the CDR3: TGTGCTAGCAGCCCTACAGGGTCTGCGGACACCGGGGAGCTGTTTTTT. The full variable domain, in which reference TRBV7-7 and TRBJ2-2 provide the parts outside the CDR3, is GAGVSQSPRYKVTKRGQDVTLRCDPISSHATLYWYQQALGQGPEFLTYFNYEAQPDKSGLPSDRFSAERPEGSISTLTIQRTEQRDSAMYRCASSPTGSADTGELFFGEGSRLTVL.

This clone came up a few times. CDR3 residues: CASSPGTAYEQYF. CDR3 DNA sequence: TGTGCCAGCTCACCCGGGACAGCCTACGAGCAGTACTTC. The rearrangement uses TRBV18 and TRBJ2-7; TRBD1 aligns across 7 bases. The V gene's germline CDR1 is KGHSH and CDR2 LQKENI. This CDR3 has 13 residues. After removal of 3 bases from V and 2 bases from J, the junction contained 1 base not matched to a gene.

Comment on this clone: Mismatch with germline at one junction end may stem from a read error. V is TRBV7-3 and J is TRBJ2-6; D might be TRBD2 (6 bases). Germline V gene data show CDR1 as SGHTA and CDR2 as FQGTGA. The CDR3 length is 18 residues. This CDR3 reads CASSPPASAGTGANGLTF. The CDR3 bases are TGTGCCAGCAGCCCTCCCGCTTCGGCGGGAACTGGGGCCAACGGCCTGACTTTC.

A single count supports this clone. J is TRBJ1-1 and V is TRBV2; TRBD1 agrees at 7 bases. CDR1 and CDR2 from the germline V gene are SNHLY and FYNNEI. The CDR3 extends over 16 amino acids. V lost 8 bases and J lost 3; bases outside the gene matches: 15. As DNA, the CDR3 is TGTGCCAGCCGAAGGAACAGGGGATTGCGTGACACTGAAGCTTTCTTT. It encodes CASRRNRGLRDTEAFF. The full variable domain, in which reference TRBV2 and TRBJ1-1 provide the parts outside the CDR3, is EPEVTQTPSHQVTQMGQEVILRCVPISNHLYFYWYRQILGQKVEFLVSFYNNEISEKSEIFDDQFSVERPDGSNFTLKIRSTKLEDSAMYFCASRRNRGLRDTEAFFGQGTRLTVV.

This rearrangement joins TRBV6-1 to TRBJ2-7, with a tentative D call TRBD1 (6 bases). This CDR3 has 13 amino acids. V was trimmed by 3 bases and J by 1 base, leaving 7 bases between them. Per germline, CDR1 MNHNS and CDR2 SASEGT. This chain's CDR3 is CASSDTGSYEQYF. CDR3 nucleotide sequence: TGTGCCAGCAGTGACACAGGGTCCTACGAGCAGTACTTC.

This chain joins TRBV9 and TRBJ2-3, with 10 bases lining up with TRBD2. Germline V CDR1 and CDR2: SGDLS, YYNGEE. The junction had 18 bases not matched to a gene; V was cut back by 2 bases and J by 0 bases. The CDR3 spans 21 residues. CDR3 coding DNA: TGTGCCAGCAGCGTCCCCCTGGTACGGACTAGCGGAGCCTCTAGCACAGATACGCAGTATTTT. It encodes CASSVPLVRTSGASSTDTQYF.

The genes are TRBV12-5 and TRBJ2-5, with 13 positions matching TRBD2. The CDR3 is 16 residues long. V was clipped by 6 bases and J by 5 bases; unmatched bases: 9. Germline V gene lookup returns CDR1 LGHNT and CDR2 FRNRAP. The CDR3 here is CASGKPGTSGMETQYF. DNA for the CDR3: TGTGCTAGTGGCAAGCCCGGGACTAGCGGGATGGAGACCCAGTACTTC. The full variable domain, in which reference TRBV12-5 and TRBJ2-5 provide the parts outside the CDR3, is DARVTQTPRHKVTEMGQEVTMRCQPILGHNTVFWYRQTMMQGLELLAYFRNRAPLDDSGMPKDRFSAEMPDATLATLKIQPSEPRDSAVYFCASGKPGTSGMETQYFGPGTRLLVL.